These T cell receptor beta chains were read from a single sample in a study of shared clonotypes between healthy human individuals. Here immunoSEQ multiplex PCR was the method, and the copy in TCRdb shows in-frame clones only, minus some. The sample yields hundreds of thousands of clones, about 95% seen once. The source material was naive CD8+ T cells sorted from blood. The source is a young woman in good health. Both conserved end residues are part of each CDR3. The order of the fields is D gene, clone size, J gene, V gene, CDR3 protein, CDR3 DNA. A D gene is named only where the DNA matches it firmly. Rows give clone size only sometimes, using once, few, many, or a class for an expanded clone.

d_call: .
clone_size: .
j_call: TRBJ1-5
v_call: TRBV28
cdr3_aa: CASRWGVQPQHF
cdr3_nt: TGTGCCAGCAGGTGGGGGGTCCAGCCCCAGCATTTT

d_call: TRBD2
clone_size: .
j_call: TRBJ2-2
v_call: TRBV4-2
cdr3_aa: CASSPPLGEGLNTGELFF
cdr3_nt: TGTGCCAGCAGCCCCCCCTTGGGGGAGGGCCTCAACACCGGGGAGCTGTTTTTT

d_call: .
clone_size: .
j_call: TRBJ2-5
v_call: TRBV4-1
cdr3_aa: CASSQGVLIQETQYF
cdr3_nt: TGCGCCAGCAGCCAAGGAGTACTGATTCAAGAGACCCAGTACTTC

d_call: TRBD1
clone_size: once
j_call: TRBJ2-7
v_call: TRBV7-6
cdr3_aa: CASSLTTGTGPVGEQYF
cdr3_nt: TGTGCCAGCAGCTTAACCACCGGGACAGGGCCCGTCGGGGAGCAGTACTTC

d_call: TRBD2
clone_size: .
j_call: TRBJ2-1
v_call: TRBV7-3
cdr3_aa: CASSLGLAAYNEQFF
cdr3_nt: TGTGCCAGCAGCTTAGGACTAGCAGCATACAATGAGCAGTTCTTC

d_call: .
clone_size: .
j_call: TRBJ2-1
v_call: TRBV29-1
cdr3_aa: CSVGHNEQFF
cdr3_nt: TGCAGCGTGGGGCACAATGAGCAGTTCTTC

d_call: .
clone_size: few
j_call: TRBJ2-7
v_call: TRBV28
cdr3_aa: CASSLYRGMPYEQYF
cdr3_nt: TGTGCCAGCAGTTTATACCGAGGGATGCCCTACGAGCAGTACTTC

d_call: .
clone_size: .
j_call: TRBJ1-6
v_call: TRBV23-1
cdr3_aa: CASSKGKGLLCGPLHF
cdr3_nt: TGCGCCAGCTCTAAAGGTAAGGGGCTTCTTTGTGGGCCCCTCCACTTT

d_call: TRBD1
clone_size: .
j_call: TRBJ2-3
v_call: TRBV7-9
cdr3_aa: CASSSPGQGSTDTQYF
cdr3_nt: TGTGCCAGCAGCTCCCCGGGACAGGGCAGCACAGATACGCAGTATTTT

d_call: .
clone_size: .
j_call: TRBJ2-7
v_call: TRBV4-2
cdr3_aa: CASSQGSTYEQYF
cdr3_nt: TGTGCCAGCAGCCAAGGAAGTACCTACGAGCAGTACTTC